This T cell receptor beta chain came from a study of cytomegalovirus exposure and HLA in healthy donors. Study-level points and caveats: Indistinguishable V segments, including TRBV6-2 and TRBV6-3, were excluded. The study listed under 200 cytomegalovirus-associated TCR beta chains.

PCR was performed using 60 Vbeta and 13 Jbeta primers. Profiled with immunoSEQ multiplex PCR; TCRdb holds only in-frame clones, not every one. This sample yields just under 95,000 clones, of which over 75% are seen a single time; roughly 1.1% belongs to the top ten. Germline V gene data show CDR1 as MDHEN and CDR2 as SYDVKM. The CDR3 contains 14 residues. The germline V and J ends were trimmed by 6 bases and 7 bases, with 19 bases remaining between them. The donors were healthy bone marrow donors. Nominally healthy donors were sampled, though unrecorded immune exposures were likely. Worth noting for this clone: Its specificity is unknown.

The clonotype originates from a girl between 2 and 10 years old in good health and CMV-seropositive. The source material was PBMCs. The chain joins TRBV28 to TRBJ2-7, with D tentatively TRBD1 (5 bases). The chain's CDR3 is CASSGPERAGEQYF. For the CDR3, the DNA is TGTGCCAGCAGCGGCCCGGAAAGAGCAGGGGAGCAGTACTTC. The whole variable domain, filled in from reference TRBV28 and TRBJ2-7, reads DVKVTQSSRYLVKRTGEKVFLECVQDMDHENMFWYRQDPGLGLRLIYFSYDVKMKEKGDIPEGYSVSREKKERFSLILESASTNQTSMYLCASSGPERAGEQYFGPGTRLTVT.